Listed here is a single TCR beta chain. The antigen is undetermined. The source of the sample is a study of pediatric ulcerative colitis. Overall study findings and caveats: In rectum, acute severe colitis had expanded clones and less diversity. A couple of rectal clonotypes were found only in ulcerative colitis patients, all of them.

This was a survey-level run. Assay: immunoSEQ multiplex PCR; the TCRdb copy retains only in-frame clones and omits some. Of about 64,000 clones listed, less than 90% are singletons. Ulcerative colitis patients received no immunosuppressive medication before the diagnostic colonoscopy. The V gene end was trimmed by 2 bases and the J gene end by 2 bases; junction bases not matched to a gene: 15. This CDR3 contains 18 residues. The germline V gene has CDR1 KGHSH and CDR2 LQKENI. This TCR was sampled from a boy under 18 with severe ulcerative colitis. Sequencing was done on a sample of blood. The chain links TRBV18 to TRBJ2-7; TRBD1 agrees at 7 bases. The CDR3 is CASSPMITVGTEPYEQYF. The CDR3, as DNA: TGTGCCAGCTCACCAATGATTACTGTCGGGACAGAACCCTACGAGCAGTACTTC.